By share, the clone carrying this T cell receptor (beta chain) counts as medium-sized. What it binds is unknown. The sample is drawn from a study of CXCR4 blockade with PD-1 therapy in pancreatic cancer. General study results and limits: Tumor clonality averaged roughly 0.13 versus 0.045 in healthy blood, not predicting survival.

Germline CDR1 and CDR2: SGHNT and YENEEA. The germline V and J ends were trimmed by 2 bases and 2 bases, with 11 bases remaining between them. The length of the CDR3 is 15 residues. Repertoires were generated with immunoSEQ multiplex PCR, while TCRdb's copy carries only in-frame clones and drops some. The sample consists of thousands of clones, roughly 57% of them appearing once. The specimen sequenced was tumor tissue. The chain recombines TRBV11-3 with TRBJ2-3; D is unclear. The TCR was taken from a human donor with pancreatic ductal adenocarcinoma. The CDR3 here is CASSLRGVLTDTQYF. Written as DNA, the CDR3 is TGTGCCAGCAGCTTACGTGGGGTCCTCACAGATACGCAGTATTTT. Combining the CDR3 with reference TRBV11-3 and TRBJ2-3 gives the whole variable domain EAGVVQSPRYKIIEKKQPVAFWCNPISGHNTLYWYLQNLGQGPELLIRYENEEAVDDSQLPKDRFSAERLKGVDSTLKIQPAELGDSAVYLCASSLRGVLTDTQYFGPGTRLTVL.